This T cell receptor beta chain was captured in a study of T cells in Graves' hyperthyroidism and ophthalmopathy. Across the study: Prior to any treatment, at the point of initial diagnosis, peripheral blood was collected.

Study-level results: Prediction of ophthalmopathy progression came a median roughly 7.1 months pre-onset. Stable hyperthyroidism was separated from ophthalmopathy by a model based on 13 V-J features.

TCR beta CDR3 region amplification was performed from RNA transcripts. HTBI primers were employed in a first-round RT-PCR of the TCR CDR3. Via MiXCR, TCRdb re-called the multiplex PCR reads, giving one row per CDR3 protein. The data show about 59,000 distinct CDR3 sequences, approximately 53% seen once. The count of this clonotype is one. Its antigen is not identified. The junction had 11 bases not matched to a gene; V was cut back by 1 base and J by 10 bases. CDR1 is SNHLY and CDR2 is FYNNEI in the germline V gene. The CDR3 extends over 16 amino acids. The sequenced sample consisted of blood. The gene calls are TRBV2 and TRBJ2-1, with TRBD1 matching over 9 bases. The sequence was collected from a woman aged 60 to 75 with Graves' ophthalmopathy. The CDR3 DNA sequence: TGTGCCAGCAGTGAAGGGACTGGGACAGGGCTTCGCGAGCAGTTCTTC. As protein: CASSEGTGTGLREQFF.